Listed below are T cell receptor beta chains from one sample, sequenced in a study of CD8+ T cells in alopecia areata. Clones were sequenced by immunoSEQ multiplex PCR, and TCRdb holds only the in-frame ones, with some missing. Among hundreds of thousands of clones listed, under 70% were seen once. The sample was CD4+ T cells sorted from blood, taken at week 0. These receptors originate from a human donor with alopecia areata. The CDR3 runs from the conserved cysteine through the conserved F or W. A D gene is named only where the DNA matches it firmly. A row's size may be missing; if present it is once, few, many or a size class.

cdr3_nt: TGTGCCAGCACCGATGGGGGGGGCCTCACAGATACGCAGTATTTT; cdr3_aa: CASTDGGGLTDTQYF; v_call: TRBV7-8; clone_size: -; cdr3_length: 15; j_call: TRBJ2-3; d_call: -
cdr3_nt: TGTGCCAGCAGCTTATCCGGGGAGGAGACCCAGTACTTC; cdr3_aa: CASSLSGEETQYF; v_call: TRBV7-9; clone_size: -; cdr3_length: 13; j_call: TRBJ2-5; d_call: -
cdr3_nt: -; cdr3_aa: CAISTSGAKDQPQHF; v_call: TRBV10-3; clone_size: -; cdr3_length: 15; j_call: TRBJ1-5; d_call: -
cdr3_nt: TGTGCCAGCAAAGACAGGGGTTATAGCTCCTACAATGAGCAGTTCTTC; cdr3_aa: CASKDRGYSSYNEQFF; v_call: TRBV2; clone_size: -; cdr3_length: 16; j_call: TRBJ2-1; d_call: TRBD1
cdr3_nt: TGTGCCAGCAGCGTAACAGGAGGAGATACGCAGTATTTT; cdr3_aa: CASSVTGGDTQYF; v_call: TRBV9; clone_size: -; cdr3_length: 13; j_call: TRBJ2-3; d_call: -
cdr3_nt: TGTGCCAGCTCGAGAGGGTGGGGAAACATTCAGTACTTC; cdr3_aa: CASSRGWGNIQYF; v_call: TRBV6-5; clone_size: once; cdr3_length: 13; j_call: TRBJ2-4; d_call: -
cdr3_nt: TGTGCCAGCAGTCCGGAGGTCGGTTCACCCCTCCACTTT; cdr3_aa: CASSPEVGSPLHF; v_call: TRBV2; clone_size: -; cdr3_length: 13; j_call: TRBJ1-6; d_call: -
cdr3_nt: TGCAGCGTTGACGACAGGGAGGGCTATAACACTGAAGCTTTCTTT; cdr3_aa: CSVDDREGYNTEAFF; v_call: TRBV29-1; clone_size: few; cdr3_length: 15; j_call: TRBJ1-1; d_call: TRBD1
cdr3_nt: TGTGCCAGCAGCTTGCTGGATTCACCCCTCCACTTT; cdr3_aa: CASSLLDSPLHF; v_call: TRBV5-4; clone_size: -; cdr3_length: 12; j_call: TRBJ1-6; d_call: -
cdr3_nt: TGCAGCGTTACTCTAGCGGGGGGGCTCCGGGAGACCCAGTACTTC; cdr3_aa: CSVTLAGGLRETQYF; v_call: TRBV29-1; clone_size: -; cdr3_length: 15; j_call: TRBJ2-5; d_call: TRBD2
cdr3_nt: TGTGCCAGCAGCGGGTGGAACAGGAGGGGGGTCTACGAGCAGTACTTC; cdr3_aa: CASSGWNRRGVYEQYF; v_call: TRBV9; clone_size: -; cdr3_length: 16; j_call: TRBJ2-7; d_call: -
cdr3_nt: TGTGCCACCAGCCGGACTAGCGGGGGGCAAGAGACCCAGTACTTC; cdr3_aa: CATSRTSGGQETQYF; v_call: TRBV15; clone_size: -; cdr3_length: 15; j_call: TRBJ2-5; d_call: TRBD2
cdr3_nt: TGTGCCTGGAGCTGGGACGTCTACGAGCAGTACTTC; cdr3_aa: CAWSWDVYEQYF; v_call: TRBV30; clone_size: -; cdr3_length: 12; j_call: TRBJ2-7; d_call: -
cdr3_nt: TGCGCCAGCAGCCCGGGGACAGGCATTACCTACGAGCAGTACTTC; cdr3_aa: CASSPGTGITYEQYF; v_call: TRBV5-1; clone_size: -; cdr3_length: 15; j_call: TRBJ2-7; d_call: TRBD1
cdr3_nt: TGTGCCAGCAGCTCCTTTAGTAGCGGGGGCTCCTACAATGAGCAGTTCTTC; cdr3_aa: CASSSFSSGGSYNEQFF; v_call: TRBV7-8; clone_size: -; cdr3_length: 17; j_call: TRBJ2-1; d_call: TRBD2
cdr3_nt: TGTGCCATCAGGGACAAGGTGAGCACTGAAGCTTTCTTT; cdr3_aa: CAIRDKVSTEAFF; v_call: TRBV10-3; clone_size: -; cdr3_length: 13; j_call: TRBJ1-1; d_call: -
cdr3_nt: TGTGCCAGCAGCTTAGGGTTTGGGAGGGCAGATACGCAGTATTTT; cdr3_aa: CASSLGFGRADTQYF; v_call: TRBV13; clone_size: -; cdr3_length: 15; j_call: TRBJ2-3; d_call: TRBD2
cdr3_nt: TGTGCCTGGAGGGTCGCTGGGTCTGGCTATGGCTACACCTTC; cdr3_aa: CAWRVAGSGYGYTF; v_call: TRBV30; clone_size: -; cdr3_length: 14; j_call: TRBJ1-2; d_call: -
cdr3_nt: TGCAGCGTGAGGACAGGGCAAGAGACCCAGTACTTC; cdr3_aa: CSVRTGQETQYF; v_call: TRBV29-1; clone_size: -; cdr3_length: 12; j_call: TRBJ2-5; d_call: TRBD1
cdr3_nt: TGTGCCAGCAGCGTAGAGGGGTTTAACACTGAAGCTTTCTTT; cdr3_aa: CASSVEGFNTEAFF; v_call: TRBV9; clone_size: -; cdr3_length: 14; j_call: TRBJ1-1; d_call: -
cdr3_nt: TGTGCCATCAGAGGGACTAGCGGGGGGGCCTGGGAGACCCAGTACTTC; cdr3_aa: CAIRGTSGGAWETQYF; v_call: TRBV10-3; clone_size: few; cdr3_length: 16; j_call: TRBJ2-5; d_call: TRBD2
cdr3_nt: TGTGCCTGGAGTAGCGGGGGTTTTCAGCCCCAGCATTTT; cdr3_aa: CAWSSGGFQPQHF; v_call: TRBV30; clone_size: -; cdr3_length: 13; j_call: TRBJ1-5; d_call: -
cdr3_nt: TGTGCCAGCTCACCAGGGACAGGAGGTGAAAAACTGTTTTTT; cdr3_aa: CASSPGTGGEKLFF; v_call: TRBV18; clone_size: -; cdr3_length: 14; j_call: TRBJ1-4; d_call: TRBD1
cdr3_nt: TGTGCCAGCAGTCAGGACAGGGGTTTGGGGCACACCTTC; cdr3_aa: CASSQDRGLGHTF; v_call: TRBV6-5; clone_size: once; cdr3_length: 13; j_call: TRBJ1-2; d_call: TRBD1
cdr3_nt: TGTGCCTGGAGTGTACTGGGTCGCCGGAACACAGATACGCAGTATTTT; cdr3_aa: CAWSVLGRRNTDTQYF; v_call: TRBV30; clone_size: -; cdr3_length: 16; j_call: TRBJ2-3; d_call: -
cdr3_nt: TGTGCCTGTGGCTACGGGATCATGAACACTGAAGCTTTCTTT; cdr3_aa: CACGYGIMNTEAFF; v_call: TRBV30; clone_size: -; cdr3_length: 14; j_call: TRBJ1-1; d_call: -
cdr3_nt: TGTGCCAGCAGCCAGACCTTGAAGGGGGAAAAACTGTTTTTT; cdr3_aa: CASSQTLKGEKLFF; v_call: TRBV9; clone_size: few; cdr3_length: 14; j_call: TRBJ1-4; d_call: -
cdr3_nt: TGTGCCACCAGCAGAGGTGGTTACAATGAGCAGTTCTTC; cdr3_aa: CATSRGGYNEQFF; v_call: TRBV15; clone_size: -; cdr3_length: 13; j_call: TRBJ2-1; d_call: -
cdr3_nt: TGTGCCAGCAGCGTAGGGGCGGACGTCAGGGGTTTTACGCAGTATTTT; cdr3_aa: CASSVGADVRGFTQYF; v_call: TRBV9; clone_size: -; cdr3_length: 16; j_call: TRBJ2-3; d_call: -
cdr3_nt: TGTGCCAGCAGCCTCTCTAGCGGGGAGTACAATGAGCAGTTCTTC; cdr3_aa: CASSLSSGEYNEQFF; v_call: TRBV7-3; clone_size: few; cdr3_length: 15; j_call: TRBJ2-1; d_call: TRBD2
cdr3_nt: TGTGCCAGCAGCGTCACACTCTCTGGGGCCAACGTCCTGACTTTC; cdr3_aa: CASSVTLSGANVLTF; v_call: TRBV9; clone_size: -; cdr3_length: 15; j_call: TRBJ2-6; d_call: -
cdr3_nt: TGCGCCAGCAGCTCGACGACTAGCGGGGGGGCTGGCTACGAGCAGTACTTC; cdr3_aa: CASSSTTSGGAGYEQYF; v_call: TRBV4-1; clone_size: -; cdr3_length: 17; j_call: TRBJ2-7; d_call: TRBD2
cdr3_nt: TGTGCCAGCAGTTACTCAGGGACTAGCGTGGCCTACGAGCAGTACTTC; cdr3_aa: CASSYSGTSVAYEQYF; v_call: TRBV6-6; clone_size: -; cdr3_length: 16; j_call: TRBJ2-7; d_call: TRBD2
cdr3_nt: TGTGCCACCAGCAGAGATCCCGGACAGAACACTGAAGCTTTCTTT; cdr3_aa: CATSRDPGQNTEAFF; v_call: TRBV15; clone_size: -; cdr3_length: 15; j_call: TRBJ1-1; d_call: -
cdr3_nt: TGTGCCAGCAGTTACTCGAAGGACACCAGCTCCTACGAGCAGTACTTC; cdr3_aa: CASSYSKDTSSYEQYF; v_call: TRBV6-6; clone_size: -; cdr3_length: 16; j_call: TRBJ2-7; d_call: -
cdr3_nt: TGCAGCGTTAAGACAGGGGGGAGCACTGAAGCTTTCTTT; cdr3_aa: CSVKTGGSTEAFF; v_call: TRBV29-1; clone_size: -; cdr3_length: 13; j_call: TRBJ1-1; d_call: TRBD1
cdr3_nt: TGTGCCAGCAGTGAATATGCCCTCAATTCGGATTCCGGGGAGCTGTTTTTT; cdr3_aa: CASSEYALNSDSGELFF; v_call: TRBV25-1; clone_size: -; cdr3_length: 17; j_call: TRBJ2-2; d_call: -
cdr3_nt: TGCGCCAGCAGCTTGGAGGACAGGGTGGATGGCTACACCTTC; cdr3_aa: CASSLEDRVDGYTF; v_call: TRBV5-1; clone_size: -; cdr3_length: 14; j_call: TRBJ1-2; d_call: TRBD1
cdr3_nt: TGTGCCAGCAGCTTTACACCCTCTGGGGCCAACGTCCTGACTTTC; cdr3_aa: CASSFTPSGANVLTF; v_call: TRBV7-2; clone_size: few; cdr3_length: 15; j_call: TRBJ2-6; d_call: -
cdr3_nt: TGTGCCAGCAGCTTGGTCACGGCTCAGGCCCAGTACTTC; cdr3_aa: CASSLVTAQAQYF; v_call: TRBV5-4; clone_size: -; cdr3_length: 13; j_call: TRBJ2-5; d_call: -
cdr3_nt: TGTGCCAGCAGCCCTACTCCCGACGGTCAAAGCTCCTATAATTCACCCCTCCACTTT; cdr3_aa: CASSPTPDGQSSYNSPLHF; v_call: TRBV9; clone_size: few; cdr3_length: 19; j_call: TRBJ1-6; d_call: -
cdr3_nt: TGCAGCGTTGCCGACCCTTCCTATGGCTACACCTTC; cdr3_aa: CSVADPSYGYTF; v_call: TRBV29-1; clone_size: -; cdr3_length: 12; j_call: TRBJ1-2; d_call: -
cdr3_nt: TGTGCCAGCAGCGTCACCCCCTCAGGGGGGCAGTACTTC; cdr3_aa: CASSVTPSGGQYF; v_call: TRBV9; clone_size: -; cdr3_length: 13; j_call: TRBJ2-7; d_call: TRBD1
cdr3_nt: TGTGCCAGCAGCTTACGTGGGGATACGCAGTATTTT; cdr3_aa: CASSLRGDTQYF; v_call: TRBV5-6; clone_size: -; cdr3_length: 12; j_call: TRBJ2-3; d_call: -
cdr3_nt: TGCGCCAGCAGCATGACAGGGGTCGTACAAGAGACCCAGTACTTC; cdr3_aa: CASSMTGVVQETQYF; v_call: TRBV5-1; clone_size: few; cdr3_length: 15; j_call: TRBJ2-5; d_call: TRBD1
cdr3_nt: TGCGCCAGCAGCGAGACATTGAACACTGAAGCTTTCTTT; cdr3_aa: CASSETLNTEAFF; v_call: TRBV5-1; clone_size: -; cdr3_length: 13; j_call: TRBJ1-1; d_call: -
cdr3_nt: TGTGCCTGGAGTGTACTCAGGGGGCAAAGGGGCTACACCTTC; cdr3_aa: CAWSVLRGQRGYTF; v_call: TRBV30; clone_size: few; cdr3_length: 14; j_call: TRBJ1-2; d_call: TRBD1
cdr3_nt: TGTGCCACCAGCAGAGATGGGGATACGCAGTATTTT; cdr3_aa: CATSRDGDTQYF; v_call: TRBV15; clone_size: -; cdr3_length: 12; j_call: TRBJ2-3; d_call: -
cdr3_nt: TGTGCCAGCAGTTACTTCGGACTAGCGGACACCGGGGAGCTGTTTTTT; cdr3_aa: CASSYFGLADTGELFF; v_call: TRBV6-5; clone_size: -; cdr3_length: 16; j_call: TRBJ2-2; d_call: TRBD2
cdr3_nt: TGCAGCGTGAACGGACTGGGCAGAGAAAATGAAAAACTGTTTTTT; cdr3_aa: CSVNGLGRENEKLFF; v_call: TRBV29-1; clone_size: -; cdr3_length: 15; j_call: TRBJ1-4; d_call: -
cdr3_nt: TGCAGCGTTGAATTAGCGTCATCTCCCAACTATGGCTACACCTTC; cdr3_aa: CSVELASSPNYGYTF; v_call: TRBV29-1; clone_size: -; cdr3_length: 15; j_call: TRBJ1-2; d_call: -
cdr3_nt: TGTGCCAGCAGCGTAGAGGACAGCAGACCTCGGTATGGCTACACCTTC; cdr3_aa: CASSVEDSRPRYGYTF; v_call: TRBV9; clone_size: -; cdr3_length: 16; j_call: TRBJ1-2; d_call: -
cdr3_nt: TGCAGCGTTGAAGGTCTAGCGGGGAACGAGCAGTACTTC; cdr3_aa: CSVEGLAGNEQYF; v_call: TRBV29-1; clone_size: few; cdr3_length: 13; j_call: TRBJ2-7; d_call: TRBD2
cdr3_nt: TGCGCCAGCAGCCAATCCCCCACCCAGGGACCCCAAGAGACCCAGTACTTC; cdr3_aa: CASSQSPTQGPQETQYF; v_call: TRBV4-3; clone_size: once; cdr3_length: 17; j_call: TRBJ2-5; d_call: -
cdr3_nt: TGTGCCAGCACCCTGACTAGATACAATGAGCAGTTCTTC; cdr3_aa: CASTLTRYNEQFF; v_call: TRBV5-6; clone_size: -; cdr3_length: 13; j_call: TRBJ2-1; d_call: -
cdr3_nt: TGTGCCAGCAGCCAGAGAACCGGGGAGCTGTTTTTT; cdr3_aa: CASSQRTGELFF; v_call: TRBV7-2; clone_size: -; cdr3_length: 12; j_call: TRBJ2-2; d_call: -
cdr3_nt: TGCAGCGTTGTTCAGGGGCATTACGAGCAGTACTTC; cdr3_aa: CSVVQGHYEQYF; v_call: TRBV29-1; clone_size: -; cdr3_length: 12; j_call: TRBJ2-7; d_call: -
cdr3_nt: TGCGCCAGCAGCCAAGGGGTGCGGGGGTCCCAAGAGACCCAGTACTTC; cdr3_aa: CASSQGVRGSQETQYF; v_call: TRBV4-3; clone_size: -; cdr3_length: 16; j_call: TRBJ2-5; d_call: TRBD2